This T cell receptor beta chain was identified in a study of regulatory T cells in long-lasting Graves disease (dated by TCRdb to the early 2020s). Background on the whole study: Persistent Graves' disease meant more than 5 years of antithyroid drug treatment with TSH receptor autoantibodies that stayed positive. Peripheral blood TCR sequencing and RNA sequencing compared persistent Graves' disease patients with newly diagnosed Graves' disease patients. A total of 33 samples underwent TCR sequencing, from about 13 patients with persistent Graves' disease and approximately 20 patients with newly diagnosed Graves' disease. The study took place in China and was registered as a clinical trial. Antithyroid drugs had been taken for about 10.3 years on average by persistent Graves' disease patients in the clinical cohort. What the research found in general, with its limitations: Sequencing and analysis were limited to the TCR beta chain. The authors noted that the small sample size was a limitation that may lower accuracy. Peripheral blood alone was examined, since thyroid tissue, which constituted the primary lesion, could not be accessed. Preferential use of TRBV28, TRBJ1-2 and TRBJ2-5 was observed in persistent disease, whereas TRBV20-1 and TRBJ2-1 were favored in newly diagnosed disease. Lower TCR Shannon entropy and fewer highly expanded clones were observed in persistent Graves' disease patients than in newly diagnosed patients, which suggested clonal expansion. Persistent patients shared more public clonotypes among themselves (approximately 2,500) than newly diagnosed patients did (about 900).

The sample's time point label, in plain terms: persistent/refractory GD, antithyroid drugs over 5 years with positive TRAb. RNA was extracted from PBMCs in TRIzol for both TCR sequencing and RNA sequencing. Graves' disease was diagnosed according to American Thyroid Association guidelines. Recruitment of patients was carried out at an endocrinology department in Xi'an, China. Each patient gave 7.5 to 10 milliliters of peripheral blood, collected in an EDTA anticoagulant tube. Ficoll Paque Plus density gradient separation was used to isolate PBMCs, and no further T cell sorting was done. An Agilent 2100 Bioanalyzer and agarose gel were used to assess RNA quality, and a NanoDrop 2000 was used to measure RNA concentration. V has 0 bases trimmed and J has 4 bases trimmed; junction bases matching no gene number 15. CDR1 SQVTM and CDR2 ANQGSEA are derived from the germline V gene. Including cysteine and phenylalanine, the CDR3 has 18 amino acids. Only the CDR3 portion is preserved as DNA: 54 bases, with reading frame beginning at the first base.

This clonotype was counted many times. Its antigen is still unknown. Base quality data are lacking; no much larger clone is found one base away. Library creation used multiplex PCR. The data were produced on an Illumina HiSeq 4000. iRepertoire HTBI primers and Arm-PCR amplification of CDR3 regions were used to construct TCR beta libraries. Before sequencing, the PCR products went through gel purification. Per the original workflow: A total of around 66 TRBV and approximately 13 TRBJ segments were identified across samples and were used for gene usage analysis of CDR3 amino acid clonotypes. Filtered high-quality paired reads were merged into contigs using COPE and FqMerger. BLAST was used to align contigs to the IMGT TRBV, TRBD and TRBJ reference genes, and CDR3 was defined following IMGT. Highly expanded clones were defined as clonotypes with a frequency above 0.1%. Shannon entropy was used to measure repertoire diversity, and the Gini coefficient was used to measure V-J evenness. A clonotype was considered public if more than one individual shared it. TCRdb reprocessing: public reads trimmed at Q25 with fastp, clones called with MiXCR, in-frame beta chains kept. When rows share a CDR3 protein, they turn into one entry using the most common DNA and genes. In this record, the V and J calls reflect TCRdb's handling and not the investigators' own analysis. Here the sample has about 660,000 distinct CDR3 sequences; around 30% occur a single time. Jointly, the top ten make up 35% to 55% of the sample.

The rearranged segments are TRBV29-1 and TRBJ1-2; TRBD1 matches 9 bases in the middle. The clonotype originates from a female donor with Graves disease. Sample: peripheral blood mononuclear cells (PBMCs), taken when the disease was refractory, from a patient treated with antithyroid drugs. The sequenced DNA is TGCAGCGTTGAAGATACCCTTTCCGGGACAGGGAGATTCTATGGCTACACCTTC. The resulting protein is CSVEDTLSGTGRFYGYTF.